The following is a T cell receptor beta chain sequence with its context. This entry comes from a study of chemoradiotherapy in HPV16-positive cancers. The repertoire was sequenced with immunoSEQ multiplex PCR; TCRdb's copy has only in-frame clones and lacks some. The data show fewer than 20,000 clones, 90% seen once. V was cut by 6 bases and J by 0 bases, with 20 bases left in between. Germline V gene lookup returns CDR1 MNHEY and CDR2 SMNVEV (reference sequence). This CDR3 comprises 17 residues. The sequencing here drew on blood, taken from a patient who underwent chemoradiotherapy. The chain uses TRBV27 and TRBJ1-1, with a possible D match to TRBD1 (5 bases). The origin of this receptor is a human donor with HPV-associated anogenital cancer. The CDR3 nucleotides are TGTGCCAGCAGCCAGCGACAGCGCGCGGCCCTGAACACTGAAGCTTTCTTT. It is translated as CASSQRQRAALNTEAFF.